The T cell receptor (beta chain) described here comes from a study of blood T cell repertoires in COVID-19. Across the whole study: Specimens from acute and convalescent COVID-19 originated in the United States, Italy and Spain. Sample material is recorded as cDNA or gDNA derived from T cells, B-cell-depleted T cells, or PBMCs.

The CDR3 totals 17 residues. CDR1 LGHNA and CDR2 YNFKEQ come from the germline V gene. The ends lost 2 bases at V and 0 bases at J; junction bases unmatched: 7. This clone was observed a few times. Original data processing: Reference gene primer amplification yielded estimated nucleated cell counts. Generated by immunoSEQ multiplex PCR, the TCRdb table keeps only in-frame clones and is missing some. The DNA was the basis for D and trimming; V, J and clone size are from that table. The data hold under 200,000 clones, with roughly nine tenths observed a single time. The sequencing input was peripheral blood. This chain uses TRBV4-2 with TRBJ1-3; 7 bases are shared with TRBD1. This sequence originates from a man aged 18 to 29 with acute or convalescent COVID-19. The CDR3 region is CASSQPQGSHSGNTIYF. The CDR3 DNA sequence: TGTGCCAGCAGCCAACCACAGGGGTCCCACTCTGGAAACACCATATATTTT.